Below are 4 T cell receptor beta chains sequenced from a single sample in a study of control samples from healthy donors and cancer patients. The data were produced by immunoSEQ multiplex PCR, yet TCRdb's version contains in-frame clones alone and is incomplete. The data hold approximately 190,000 clones, with roughly nine tenths observed a single time. Sequencing was carried out using blood. These receptors originate from a man younger than 45 in good health.

The chain combines TRBV14 with TRBJ1-4, with D possibly being TRBD1 (6 bases). There are 15 residues in the CDR3. Trimming pared 4 bases from V and 2 bases from J, leaving 11 bases between. The germline gives CDR1 SGHDN, CDR2 FVKESK. The CDR3 reads CASSRWDTTNEKLFF. DNA of the CDR3: TGTGCCAGCAGCCGATGGGACACCACTAATGAAAAACTGTTTTTT.

About this clone: The identical CDR3 is also encoded by other nucleotide sequences in the sample. The chain links TRBV6-5 to TRBJ1-4; D might be TRBD1 (6 bases). This CDR3 is 15 amino acids long. CDR1 and CDR2 from the germline V gene are MNHEY and SVGAGI. V lost 2 bases to trimming and J lost 7 bases, with 14 bases between them. CDR3 sequence reads: CASSYEAGAGEKLFF. DNA for the CDR3: TGTGCCAGCAGTTACGAAGCGGGGGCGGGTGAAAAACTGTTTTTT.

CDR3 region: CASSLGDRAYEQYF. The CDR3 DNA sequence: TGCGCCAGCAGCTTGGGGGACAGGGCCTACGAGCAGTACTTC. The chain uses TRBV5-1 and TRBJ2-7, with 9 positions matching TRBD1. V shed 0 bases, J shed 2 bases, and the junction held 0 bases outside the gene matches. This CDR3 spans 14 amino acids. The V gene's germline CDR1 is SGHRS and CDR2 YFSETQ. Using reference TRBV5-1 and TRBJ2-7 for the parts outside the CDR3, the full variable domain is KAGVTQTPRYLIKTRGQQVTLSCSPISGHRSVSWYQQTPGQGLQFLFEYFSETQRNKGNFPGRFSGRQFSNSRSEMNVSTLELGDSALYLCASSLGDRAYEQYFGPGTRLTVT.

The CDR3 reads CASSPHSGSTYNEQFF. DNA of the CDR3: TGCGCCAGCAGCCCCCACAGTGGGAGCACCTACAATGAGCAGTTCTTC. This chain connects TRBV4-1 to TRBJ2-1, with a weak D call TRBD2 (5 bases). This CDR3 region has 16 residues. Per the germline V gene, CDR1 is MGHRA and CDR2 is YSYEKL. With 4 bases removed from V and 2 bases from J, the gap between germline ends came to 15 bases.